Following are 10 T cell receptor beta chains from one sample sequenced in a study of response to subunit inactivated influenza vaccine. MiXCR, applied by TCRdb to the RT-PCR reads, yields one record per CDR3 protein. Of over 400,000 distinct CDR3 sequences listed, roughly 9.7% are singletons. This specimen was PBMCs from blood, taken roughly 48 days after vaccination. The receptors were gathered from a man aged 45-65 years who received an inactivated influenza vaccine.

The chain has TRBV28 and TRBJ1-2; 9 nucleotides match TRBD1. The CDR3 is made up of 15 amino acids. Germline assignment: CDR1 MDHEN and CDR2 SYDVKM. Trimming at V came to 6 bases and at J to 4 bases, leaving 9 bases not matched to a gene. The CDR3 sequence: CASRPQLTGGYGYTF. The CDR3 DNA follows: TGTGCCAGCAGGCCCCAACTGACAGGGGGCTATGGCTACACCTTC.

This clonotype was observed a few times. V and J are TRBV20-1 and TRBJ2-3; maybe TRBD2 (5 bases). Per the germline V gene, CDR1 is DFQATT and CDR2 is SNEGSKA (reference sequence). V lost 6 bases, J lost 0 bases, and 10 bases lay in between. The CDR3 is 13 residues long. This chain's CDR3 is CSATLESTDTQYF. The CDR3 bases are TGCAGTGCCACACTAGAGAGCACAGATACGCAGTATTTT.

The chain is built from TRBV28 and TRBJ1-5; D is possibly TRBD1 (6 bases). CDR1 is MDHEN and CDR2 is SYDVKM in the germline V gene. V was pared by 6 bases and J by 1 base, with 16 bases between. This CDR3 has 16 residues. The CDR3 spells CASRPQSGASNQPQHF. The DNA of the CDR3 is TGTGCCAGCAGGCCCCAATCAGGGGCGAGCAATCAGCCCCAGCATTTT.

This clonotype was found a few times. The CDR3 loop reads CASSLSGWESSYEQYF. In DNA form, the CDR3 reads TGTGCCAGCAGTTTATCGGGTTGGGAGAGCTCCTACGAGCAGTACTTC. The chain recombines TRBV12-3 or TRBV12-4 with TRBJ2-7; TRBD2 might be the D (5 bases). Trimming removed 2 bases at V and 0 bases at J, with 14 bases between. The CDR3 is 16 amino acids.

The chain has TRBV20-1 and TRBJ1-1; maybe TRBD1 (5 bases). V lost 3 bases to trimming and J lost 4 bases, with 21 bases between them. The length of the CDR3 is 16 residues. CDR1 DFQATT and CDR2 SNEGSKA come from the germline V gene (reference sequence). CDR3 DNA sequence: TGCAGTGCTAGTGTAATCGGGAGCTTGAGGGGCACTGAAGCTTTCTTT. Its translation: CSASVIGSLRGTEAFF.

There are a few counts of this clonotype. V gene TRBV7-2 combines with J gene TRBJ2-5; D unresolved. The CDR3 spans 13 residues. Germline-derived CDR1 and CDR2 are SGHTA and FQGNSA. Trimming cost V 3 bases and J 8 bases, with 13 bases left between them. For the CDR3, the DNA is TGTGCCAGCAGCTTTGAGCTGGGGAATACCCAGTACTTC. This gives the protein CASSFELGNTQYF. Combining the CDR3 with reference TRBV7-2 and TRBJ2-5 gives the whole variable domain GAGVSQSPSNKVTEKGKDVELRCDPISGHTALYWYRQSLGQGLEFLIYFQGNSAPDKSGLPSDRFSAERTGGSVSTLTIQRTQQEDSAVYLCASSFELGNTQYFGPGTRLLVL.

The chain is built from TRBV29-1 and TRBJ2-3; TRBD2 agrees at 12 bases. This CDR3 contains 15 residues. V shed 1 base, J shed 4 bases, and the junction held 3 bases outside the gene matches. From germline, CDR1 is SQVTM and CDR2 ANQGSEA. CDR3 bases: TGCAGCGTTGAAGGGCTAGCGGGAGGGCCAGATACGCAGTATTTT. Residues: CSVEGLAGGPDTQYF.

This clonotype occurred a few times. The J gene is TRBJ2-4, the V gene TRBV12-3 or TRBV12-4; D is unresolved. Trimming pared 1 base from V and 8 bases from J, leaving 12 bases between. The CDR3 is 14 amino acids. This CDR3 reads CASSLESVKDIQYF. The DNA for the CDR3 is TGTGCCAGCAGTTTAGAGTCAGTAAAAGACATTCAGTACTTC.

In its sample, this clonotype was seen a few times. V usage is TRBV2 and J usage is TRBJ2-7; unclear D gene. The germline gives CDR1 SNHLY, CDR2 FYNNEI. V was cut by 5 bases and J by 4 bases, with 9 bases left in between. The CDR3 contains 12 residues. The DNA of the CDR3 is TGTGCCAGCAGTAGCACCCTTTACGAGCAGTACTTC. Protein: CASSSTLYEQYF.

The chain carries TRBV6-1 and TRBJ2-2, with D uncertain. Germline CDR1 MNHNS, CDR2 SASEGT. Trimming took off 4 bases at V and 3 bases at J, with 9 bases between the two ends. This CDR3 is 14 amino acids long. In nucleotides, the CDR3 is TGTGCCAGCAGTGGGGAACTGCACACCGGGGAGCTGTTTTTT. Protein sequence: CASSGELHTGELFF.